The 21 T cell receptor beta chains below come from one sample, sequenced in a study of neurological immune-mediated disorders. TCRdb re-called the 5' RACE reads through MiXCR, storing one row per CDR3 protein. The sample lists nearly 60,000 distinct CDR3 sequences, 3% to 3.5% occurring once. Sequencing was done on a sample of PBMCs. All receptors come from a woman between 55 and 75 years old with multiple sclerosis.

This clonotype was picked up many times. The V and J genes are TRBV7-9 and TRBJ2-7; 7 bases are shared with TRBD2. Germline CDR1 is SEHNR and CDR2 is FQNEAQ (reference sequence). After removal of 5 bases from V and 4 bases from J, the junction contained 11 bases not matched to a gene. CDR3 size: 15 residues. The DNA of the CDR3 is TGTGCCAGCAGCGTTAGGAGGGACTACCCTTACGAGCAGTACTTC. Its protein product is CASSVRRDYPYEQYF.

This clonotype was recorded at least ten times. The chain links TRBV20-1 to TRBJ2-3, with TRBD2 matching over 7 bases. This CDR3 is 17 amino acids long. Per the germline V gene, CDR1 is DFQATT and CDR2 is SNEGSKA (reference sequence). V lost 4 bases, J lost 0 bases, and 13 bases stayed unmatched. The CDR3 sequence is CSANSGKWRASTDTQYF. The CDR3 DNA reads as TGCAGTGCTAACAGCGGGAAATGGCGTGCTAGCACAGATACGCAGTATTTT.

This clonotype was recorded many times. This chain joins TRBV9 and TRBJ2-3, with 9 positions matching TRBD2. The V gene's germline CDR1 is SGDLS and CDR2 YYNGEE. V was pared by 0 bases and J by 4 bases, with 3 bases of the junction left unmatched. This CDR3 has 15 amino acids. The chain's CDR3 is CASSVGGGAADTQYF. The DNA for the CDR3 is TGTGCCAGCAGCGTAGGCGGGGGGGCCGCAGATACGCAGTATTTT.

This clonotype was recorded at least ten times. CDR3 amino acids: CASSPGTKNTEAFF. The CDR3 nucleotides are TGTGCCAGCAGCCCCGGTACCAAGAACACTGAAGCTTTCTTT. The rearrangement uses TRBV3-1 and TRBJ1-1; no firm D call. The CDR3 is made up of 14 amino acids. The germline V gene encodes CDR1 LGHDT and CDR2 YNNKEL (reference sequence). The V end was cut by 4 bases, the J end by 1 base, with 10 bases between.

This clonotype has ten or more counts. This chain links TRBV28 with TRBJ2-5; 10 positions agree with TRBD1. Germline V gives CDR1 MDHEN, CDR2 SYDVKM. After removal of 3 bases from V and 6 bases from J, the junction contained 10 bases not matched to a gene. The CDR3 covers 16 residues. CDR3 residues: CASSFRDRGGIKTQYF. In DNA form, the CDR3 reads TGTGCCAGCAGTTTCCGGGACAGGGGCGGTATAAAGACCCAGTACTTC. The full variable domain, in which reference TRBV28 and TRBJ2-5 provide the parts outside the CDR3, is DVKVTQSSRYLVKRTGEKVFLECVQDMDHENMFWYRQDPGLGLRLIYFSYDVKMKEKGDIPEGYSVSREKKERFSLILESASTNQTSMYLCASSFRDRGGIKTQYFGPGTRLLVL.

This clonotype came up many times. The chain carries TRBV12-3 or TRBV12-4 and TRBJ1-2; no clear D gene. CDR3 size: 16 residues. V lost 4 bases and J 0 bases, leaving 15 bases between the germline ends. The CDR3 nucleotides read TGTGCCAGCAGTTACGACCCCCCCCCGGCTAACTATGGCTACACCTTC. Its protein is CASSYDPPPANYGYTF.

This clonotype was seen at least ten times. J is TRBJ1-1 and V is TRBV29-1; 9 bases agree with TRBD1. The V and J ends lost 2 bases and 3 bases, in that order; junction bases with no gene match: 4. Germline V CDR1 and CDR2: SQVTM, ANQGSEA. This CDR3 contains 14 residues. The CDR3 bases are TGCAGCGTTGAAAGGGGACAGGGTTACACTGAAGCTTTCTTT. As protein: CSVERGQGYTEAFF.

Many counts were recorded for this clonotype. The chain carries TRBV20-1 and TRBJ2-7; 7 bases are a match to TRBD2. CDR3 length equals 17 residues. The germline CDR1 and CDR2 sequences are DFQATT and SNEGSKA (reference sequence). V trimming: 1 base; J trimming: 0 bases; junction bases outside the gene matches: 12. The CDR3 region has the DNA TGCAGTGCTAGAGGCGTCGGGGTTGGGACTACCTCCTACGAGCAGTACTTC. Its translation: CSARGVGVGTTSYEQYF.

This clonotype was detected only a few times. It may be a read error: a sequence one base away is much more abundant. The V and J genes are TRBV28 and TRBJ1-6; D uncertain. Germline V gives CDR1 MDHEN, CDR2 SYDVKM. The length of the CDR3 is 11 residues. The chain's CDR3 is CDSSLGSPLHF. In nucleotides, the CDR3 is TGTGACAGCAGTTTAGGTTCACCCCTCCACTTT.

This clonotype showed up many times. This chain connects TRBV10-3 to TRBJ2-1, with D unresolved. V lost 8 bases and J 5 bases, leaving 16 bases between the germline ends. This CDR3 spans 14 amino acids. Per the germline V gene, CDR1 is ENHRY and CDR2 is SYGVKD. The CDR3 here is CAIVKDILNNEQFF. CDR3 sequence (DNA): TGTGCCATCGTAAAAGATATTCTAAACAATGAGCAGTTCTTC.

This clonotype was counted at least ten times. The chain recombines TRBV28 with TRBJ2-1; D is unresolved. Trimming left V 6 bases short and J 6 bases short, with 12 bases between. In germline, CDR1 is MDHEN, CDR2 SYDVKM. The CDR3 spans 13 residues. This CDR3 is CASRGRVGNEQFF. The DNA for the CDR3 is TGTGCCAGCAGAGGACGGGTAGGCAATGAGCAGTTCTTC.

The table lists this clonotype with many counts. This chain connects TRBV28 to TRBJ2-1; D is undetermined. The ends were cut back, 2 bases at V and 9 bases at J, with 14 bases in the middle. Germline loops: CDR1 MDHEN, CDR2 SYDVKM. This CDR3 is built from 14 residues. The CDR3, as DNA: TGTGCCAGCAGTTTAAGGTCACTCCCATTTGAGCAGTTCTTC. Translating gives CASSLRSLPFEQFF. Full variable domain (missing parts from reference TRBV28 and TRBJ2-1): DVKVTQSSRYLVKRTGEKVFLECVQDMDHENMFWYRQDPGLGLRLIYFSYDVKMKEKGDIPEGYSVSREKKERFSLILESASTNQTSMYLCASSLRSLPFEQFFGPGTRLTVL.

The chain uses TRBV11-3 and TRBJ2-3; D is uncertain. V was clipped by 2 bases and J by 6 bases, with 9 bases between them. CDR3 length: 13 residues. The germline V gene has CDR1 SGHNT and CDR2 YENEEA. The CDR3: CASSLSLGDTQYF. The CDR3 region has the DNA TGTGCCAGCAGCTTATCCCTGGGGGATACGCAGTATTTT.

Note on this clonotype: A much more abundant neighbour one base away suggests this may be a read error. The chain is built from TRBV10-3 and TRBJ1-5; tentative D call: TRBD1 (5 bases). This CDR3 is built from 15 residues. Germline loops: CDR1 ENHRY, CDR2 SYGVKD. CDR3 amino acids: CAISEMGGVGQHQHF. For the CDR3, the DNA is TGTGCCATCAGTGAGATGGGAGGGGTCGGTCAGCACCAGCATTTT.

This clonotype came up many times. The chain uses TRBV12-3 or TRBV12-4 and TRBJ2-5, with TRBD2 matching over 9 bases. V dropped 3 bases and J dropped 4; count of bases not matched to a gene: 6. The CDR3 runs 15 residues. The CDR3 region has the DNA TGTGCCAGCAGTTTGGTGGCGGGAGGGGGAGAGACCCAGTACTTC. Amino acid sequence: CASSLVAGGGETQYF.

This clonotype has a handful of counts. J is TRBJ2-2 and V is TRBV27, with D perhaps matching TRBD2 (6 bases). Per germline, CDR1 MNHEY and CDR2 SMNVEV (reference sequence). V gave up 10 bases and J gave up 0 bases, with 15 bases separating them. This CDR3 spans 15 amino acids. CDR3 region: CATKTGTPNTGELFF. As DNA, the CDR3 is TGTGCCACCAAGACCGGGACTCCGAACACCGGGGAGCTGTTTTTT.

This clonotype has a count of ten or more. V and J are TRBV6-2 or TRBV6-3 and TRBJ2-1; tentatively, D is TRBD2 (6 bases). The CDR3 sequence is 16 residues long. In germline, CDR1 is MNHEY, CDR2 SVGEGT. V shed 2 bases and J shed 5 bases, with 16 bases lying between them. The CDR3 DNA is TGTGCCAGCAGTTACGATCTCCCGGGACTGAACAATGAGCAGTTCTTC. As protein: CASSYDLPGLNNEQFF.

This clonotype appeared many times. The conserved phenylalanine or tryptophan normally closing the CDR3 is absent here, so this likely arose from a read error. It is unclear where the CDR3 begins or ends on the DNA, so no DNA is shown, and the CDR3 is as TCRdb lists it. The rearrangement uses TRBV6-5 and TRBJ1-2. The CDR3 region is 14 residues in length, termini included. Germline V gene lookup returns CDR1 MNHEY and CDR2 SVGAGI. This CDR3 is CATKKNTQGFRTAV.

Relative to its sample, this clonotype is medium-sized (0.01 to 0.1%). The chain joins TRBV5-1 to TRBJ2-3; D unresolved. CDR1 and CDR2 (germline): SGHRS, YFSETQ. The V end lost 0 bases, the J end lost 10 bases, and 6 bases lay between the germline ends. CDR3 length: 11 residues. DNA for the CDR3: TGCGCCAGCAGCTTGGCAGGTCCGCAGTATTTT. Its translation: CASSLAGPQYF. Full variable domain (outside the CDR3, taken from reference TRBV5-1 and TRBJ2-3): KAGVTQTPRYLIKTRGQQVTLSCSPISGHRSVSWYQQTPGQGLQFLFEYFSETQRNKGNFPGRFSGRQFSNSRSEMNVSTLELGDSALYLCASSLAGPQYFGPGTRLTVL.

This clonotype has ten or more counts. The chain is built from TRBV29-1 and TRBJ1-2; D not resolved. V was cut by 6 bases and J by 3 bases, with 14 bases left in between. Germline V CDR1 and CDR2: SQVTM, ANQGSEA. The length of the CDR3 is 13 residues. CDR3 region: CSVPTDGHYGYTF. CDR3 DNA: TGCAGCGTGCCTACAGACGGGCACTATGGCTACACCTTC.

This clonotype was picked up many times. This sequence joins TRBV27 and TRBJ2-1; D is undetermined. The length of the CDR3 is 21 residues. Germline assignment: CDR1 MNHEY and CDR2 SMNVEV (reference sequence). The V end was cut by 10 bases, the J end by 7 bases, with 41 bases between. CDR3 in DNA: TGTGCCACCCGGAAAAACCCATTGGGGTTCTCGGCGTTAATTCCCGAAAATGAGCAGTTCTTC. Amino acids: CATRKNPLGFSALIPENEQFF.